This TCR beta chain was retrieved from a study of blood T cell repertoires in COVID-19. This table comes from immunoSEQ multiplex PCR, and its TCRdb copy is limited to in-frame clones, with some not included. The sample carries 80,000 to 95,000 clones, about 89% recorded once. The CDR3 is made up of 13 amino acids. Germline CDR1 is MNHEY and CDR2 is SMNVEV (reference sequence). With 1 base removed from V and 9 bases from J, the gap between germline ends came to 10 bases. The source material was peripheral blood. V is TRBV27 and J is TRBJ2-1, with D hard to call. The receptor comes from a human donor with active COVID-19. The donor label of this sample is uncertain. The CDR3 nucleotides are TGTGCCAGCAGTTTATATTCCGGTGGTGAGCAGTTCTTC. Its protein is CASSLYSGGEQFF.